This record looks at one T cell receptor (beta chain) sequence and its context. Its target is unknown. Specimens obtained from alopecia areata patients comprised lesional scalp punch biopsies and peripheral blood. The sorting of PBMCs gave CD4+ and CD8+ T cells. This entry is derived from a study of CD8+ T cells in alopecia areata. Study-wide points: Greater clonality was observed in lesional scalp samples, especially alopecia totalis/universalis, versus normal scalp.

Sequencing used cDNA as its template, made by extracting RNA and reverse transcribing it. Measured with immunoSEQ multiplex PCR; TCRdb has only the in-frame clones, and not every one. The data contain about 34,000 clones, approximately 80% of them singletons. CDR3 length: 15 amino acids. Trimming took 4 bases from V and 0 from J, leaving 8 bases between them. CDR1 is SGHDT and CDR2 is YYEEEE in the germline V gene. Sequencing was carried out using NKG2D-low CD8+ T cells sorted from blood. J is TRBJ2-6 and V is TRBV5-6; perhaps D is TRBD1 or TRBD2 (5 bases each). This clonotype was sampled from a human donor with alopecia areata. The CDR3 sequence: CASSQGTSGANVLTF. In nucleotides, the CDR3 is TGTGCCAGCAGCCAAGGGACCTCTGGGGCCAACGTCCTGACTTTC.